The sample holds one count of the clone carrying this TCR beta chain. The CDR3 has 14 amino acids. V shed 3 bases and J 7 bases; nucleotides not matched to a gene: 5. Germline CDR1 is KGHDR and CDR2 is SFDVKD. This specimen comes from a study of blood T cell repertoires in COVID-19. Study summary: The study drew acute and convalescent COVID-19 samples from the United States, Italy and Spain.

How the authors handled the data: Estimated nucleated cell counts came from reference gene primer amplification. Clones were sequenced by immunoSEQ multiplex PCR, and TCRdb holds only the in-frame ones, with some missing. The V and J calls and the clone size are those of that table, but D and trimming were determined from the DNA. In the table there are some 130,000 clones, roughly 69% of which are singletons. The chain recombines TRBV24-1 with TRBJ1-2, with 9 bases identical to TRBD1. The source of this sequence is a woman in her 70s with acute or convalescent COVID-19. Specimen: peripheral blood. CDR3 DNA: TGTGCCACCAGTGATCACCCGGGACAGGGTGGCTACACCTTC. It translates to CATSDHPGQGGYTF.